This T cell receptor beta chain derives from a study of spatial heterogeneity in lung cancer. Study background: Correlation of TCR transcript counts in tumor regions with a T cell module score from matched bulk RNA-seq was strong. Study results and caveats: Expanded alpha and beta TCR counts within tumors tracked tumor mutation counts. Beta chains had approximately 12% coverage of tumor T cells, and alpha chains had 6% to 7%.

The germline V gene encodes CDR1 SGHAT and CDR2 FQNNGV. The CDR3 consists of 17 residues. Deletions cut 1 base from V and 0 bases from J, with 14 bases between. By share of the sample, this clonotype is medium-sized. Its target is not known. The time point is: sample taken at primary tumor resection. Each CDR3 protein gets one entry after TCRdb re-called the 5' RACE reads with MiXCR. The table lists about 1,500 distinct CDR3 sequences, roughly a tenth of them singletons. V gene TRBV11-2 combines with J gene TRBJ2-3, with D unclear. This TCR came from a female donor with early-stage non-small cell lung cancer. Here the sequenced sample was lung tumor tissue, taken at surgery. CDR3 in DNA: TGTGCCAGCAGCTTAGTCTTGGGCGGACCTAGCACAGATACGCAGTATTTT. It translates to CASSLVLGGPSTDTQYF.